This note documents a single TCR beta chain sequence. This specimen comes from a study of blood T cell repertoires in COVID-19. In the study overall: In each case, the material was cDNA or gDNA derived from T cells, B-cell-depleted T cells, or PBMCs.

This CDR3 spans 14 amino acids. The germline gives CDR1 SGHRS, CDR2 YFSETQ. V lost 1 base and J lost 6, with 10 bases in between. Clones were sequenced by immunoSEQ multiplex PCR, and TCRdb holds only the in-frame ones, with some missing. Here the sample spans some 100,000 clones, 70% to 80% being singletons. The specimen was peripheral blood. This clonotype was obtained from a man between 65 and 79 years old with acute or convalescent COVID-19. The chain couples TRBV5-1 to TRBJ2-2; perhaps TRBD2 as D (6 bases). The CDR3 here is CASSLLGLSGELFF. For the CDR3, the DNA is TGCGCCAGCAGCTTGTTGGGACTCTCCGGGGAGCTGTTTTTT. The whole variable domain, remainder taken from reference TRBV5-1 and TRBJ2-2, is KAGVTQTPRYLIKTRGQQVTLSCSPISGHRSVSWYQQTPGQGLQFLFEYFSETQRNKGNFPGRFSGRQFSNSRSEMNVSTLELGDSALYLCASSLLGLSGELFFGEGSRLTVL.